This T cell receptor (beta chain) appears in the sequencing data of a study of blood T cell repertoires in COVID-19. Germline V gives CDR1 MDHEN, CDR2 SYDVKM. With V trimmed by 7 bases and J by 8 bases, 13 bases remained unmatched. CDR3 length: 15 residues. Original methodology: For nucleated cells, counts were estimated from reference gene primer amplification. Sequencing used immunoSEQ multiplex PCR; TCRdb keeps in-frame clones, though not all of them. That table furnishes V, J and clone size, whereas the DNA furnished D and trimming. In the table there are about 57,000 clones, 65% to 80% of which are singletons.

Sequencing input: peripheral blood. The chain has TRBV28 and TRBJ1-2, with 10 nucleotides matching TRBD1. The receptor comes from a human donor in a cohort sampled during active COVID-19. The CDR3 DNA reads TGTGCCAGCACCGATGCCGGGACAGGGGATCCCGGCTACACCTTC. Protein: CASTDAGTGDPGYTF.